This TCR beta chain was found in a study of OX40 agonist ivuxolimab in advanced cancers. Clones were sequenced by immunoSEQ multiplex PCR, and TCRdb holds only the in-frame ones, with some missing. The sample carries about 100,000 clones, approximately 90% recorded once. The sample in question was CD4+ or CD8+ T cells sorted from blood, obtained in a trial of the OX40 agonist ivuxolimab. This receptor was obtained from an adult with an advanced solid tumor such as melanoma, head and neck, liver or kidney cancer.

The CDR3 DNA follows: TGTGCCAGCAGCTTAGGTCCGGCTAGCAATGAGCAGTTCTTC. It yields the protein CASSLGPASNEQFF. The rearrangement joins TRBV11-3 to TRBJ2-1; D is undetermined. This CDR3 contains 14 residues. Germline CDR1 is SGHNT and CDR2 is YENEEA. Trimming cost V 1 base and J 6 bases, with 10 bases left between them. The complete variable domain, with remaining parts taken from reference TRBV11-3 and TRBJ2-1, reads EAGVVQSPRYKIIEKKQPVAFWCNPISGHNTLYWYLQNLGQGPELLIRYENEEAVDDSQLPKDRFSAERLKGVDSTLKIQPAELGDSAVYLCASSLGPASNEQFFGPGTRLTVL.